Listed here are 11 T cell receptor beta chains from one sample, sequenced in a study of blood T cell repertoires in COVID-19. Here immunoSEQ multiplex PCR was the method, and the copy in TCRdb shows in-frame clones only, minus some. This table has roughly 120,000 clones, over 65% appearing once. The sample comprised peripheral blood. Source of these receptors: a man in his 60s with acute or convalescent COVID-19.

The chain combines TRBV18 with TRBJ1-3; the D gene is possibly TRBD1 (6 bases). Germline V lookup: CDR1 KGHSH, CDR2 LQKENI. This CDR3 is 17 amino acids long. Trimming took off 1 base at V and 0 bases at J, with 13 bases between the two ends. CDR3 region: CASSPLAGAISGNTIYF. The CDR3 DNA reads as TGTGCCAGCTCACCACTGGCAGGGGCCATCTCTGGAAACACCATATATTTT.

The chain is built from TRBV18 and TRBJ2-5, with 7 bases matching TRBD1. The germline CDR1 and CDR2 sequences are KGHSH and LQKENI. The CDR3 consists of 14 residues. The trim removed 0 bases at V and 2 bases at J, leaving 0 bases unmatched. The DNA of the CDR3 is TGTGCCAGCTCACCACCGGACAGGCAAGAGACCCAGTACTTC. Its protein product is CASSPPDRQETQYF.

This clone has a single count. The CDR3 region is CASSRDFGNTIYF. CDR3 sequence (DNA): TGTGCCAGCAGTCGGGACTTTGGAAACACCATATATTTT. The V call is TRBV7-2, the J call TRBJ1-3; possible D gene TRBD1, 5 bases. Germline loops: CDR1 SGHTA, CDR2 FQGNSA. The CDR3 sequence is 13 residues long. V gave up 6 bases and J gave up 3 bases, with 9 bases separating them. Filled out from reference TRBV7-2 and TRBJ1-3, the complete variable domain reads GAGVSQSPSNKVTEKGKDVELRCDPISGHTALYWYRQSLGQGLEFLIYFQGNSAPDKSGLPSDRFSAERTGGSVSTLTIQRTQQEDSAVYLCASSRDFGNTIYFGEGSWLTVV.

The rearrangement joins TRBV7-8 to TRBJ1-1, with 9 bases matching TRBD1. Trimming removed 1 base from V and 0 bases from J; junction bases left unmatched: 3. Germline loops: CDR1 SGHVS, CDR2 FQNEAQ. The CDR3 covers 16 residues. In DNA, the CDR3 is TGTGCCAGCAGCTTAGAGGGGACAGGGTTGAACACTGAAGCTTTCTTT. As protein: CASSLEGTGLNTEAFF.

This clone was recorded only once. This chain connects TRBV27 to TRBJ2-2; no clear D gene. The length of the CDR3 is 12 residues. The V and J ends lost 5 bases and 4 bases respectively, with 5 bases between them. CDR1 is MNHEY, CDR2 SMNVEV, per germline (reference sequence). This CDR3 is CASSLLTGELFF. DNA for the CDR3: TGTGCCAGCAGTCTCCTCACCGGGGAGCTGTTTTTT.

The V and J genes are TRBV27 and TRBJ1-6; D is undetermined. The CDR3 is made up of 16 amino acids. V was trimmed by 2 bases and J by 8 bases, leaving 16 bases between them. Per germline, CDR1 MNHEY and CDR2 SMNVEV (reference sequence). The CDR3 nucleotides read TGTGCCAGCAGTTTACTCCGACTTGGCGGGGATTCACCCCTCCACTTT. This encodes CASSLLRLGGDSPLHF.

This rearrangement joins TRBV3-1 (or the pseudogene TRBV3-2) to TRBJ2-7; 8 bases are shared with TRBD2. CDR1 is LGHDT and CDR2 is YNNKEL in the germline V gene (reference sequence). V trimming: 4 bases; J trimming: 4 bases; junction bases outside the gene matches: 9. The CDR3 is 15 residues long. The CDR3 DNA reads as TGTGCCAGCAGCCTAAGCCTAGCGGGCCAGTACGAGCAGTACTTC. It specifies CASSLSLAGQYEQYF.

This rearrangement joins TRBV5-1 to TRBJ2-2; TRBD1 aligns across 10 bases. CDR3 length: 15 amino acids. Germline CDR1 reads SGHRS; CDR2 reads YFSETQ. The junction had 8 bases not matched to a gene; V was cut back by 9 bases and J by 3 bases. The CDR3: CATRRGTGDTGELFF. The DNA for the CDR3 is TGCGCCACCCGAAGGGGGACAGGGGACACCGGGGAGCTGTTTTTT.

V is TRBV28 and J is TRBJ2-5, with D possibly matching TRBD1 (6 bases). Per germline, CDR1 MDHEN and CDR2 SYDVKM. Trimming shortened V by 6 bases and J by 4 bases, and 33 bases separated the two germline ends. The CDR3 loop spans 20 amino acids. CDR3 loop: CASRTDPALTGYVSRETQYF. The CDR3 coding sequence is TGTGCCAGCAGAACCGACCCGGCCCTAACAGGGTACGTTTCCCGAGAGACCCAGTACTTC.

This clone was recorded a few times. This chain connects TRBV19 to TRBJ2-2; D might be TRBD2 (7 bases). V shed 9 bases and J shed 5 bases, with 19 bases lying between them. From germline, CDR1 is LNHDA and CDR2 SQIVND (reference sequence). CDR3 size: 15 residues. The CDR3, as DNA: TGTGCCAGCACCCCCATGCGGGGGCAGACCGGGGAGCTGTTTTTT. This gives the protein CASTPMRGQTGELFF.

A few counts support this clone. The gene calls are TRBV30 and TRBJ1-1, with TRBD1 as a possible D gene (5 bases). The V and J ends lost 2 bases and 6 bases respectively, with 7 bases between them. CDR3 size: 11 residues. Germline V gives CDR1 GTSNPN, CDR2 SVGIG (reference sequence). Here the CDR3 reads CAWSRGSEAFF. CDR3 nucleotide sequence: TGTGCCTGGAGTAGGGGCTCTGAAGCTTTCTTT.